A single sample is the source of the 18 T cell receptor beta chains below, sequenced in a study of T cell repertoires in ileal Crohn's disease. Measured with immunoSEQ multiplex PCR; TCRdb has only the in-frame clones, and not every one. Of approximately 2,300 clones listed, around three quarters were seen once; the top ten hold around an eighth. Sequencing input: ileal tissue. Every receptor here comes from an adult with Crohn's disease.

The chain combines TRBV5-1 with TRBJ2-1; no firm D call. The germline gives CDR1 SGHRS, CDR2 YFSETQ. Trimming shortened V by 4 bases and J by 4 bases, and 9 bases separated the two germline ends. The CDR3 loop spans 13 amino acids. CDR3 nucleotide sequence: TGCGCCAGCAGCCACAGCAGTTACAATGAGCAGTTCTTC. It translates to CASSHSSYNEQFF.

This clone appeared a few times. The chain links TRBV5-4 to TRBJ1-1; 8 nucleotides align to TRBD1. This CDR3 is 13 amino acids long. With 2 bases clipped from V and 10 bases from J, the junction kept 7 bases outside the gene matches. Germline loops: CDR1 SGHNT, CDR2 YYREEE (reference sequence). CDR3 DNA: TGTGCCAGCAGCTTTTACAGGGGGAGTGGAGCTTTCTTT. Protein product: CASSFYRGSGAFF.

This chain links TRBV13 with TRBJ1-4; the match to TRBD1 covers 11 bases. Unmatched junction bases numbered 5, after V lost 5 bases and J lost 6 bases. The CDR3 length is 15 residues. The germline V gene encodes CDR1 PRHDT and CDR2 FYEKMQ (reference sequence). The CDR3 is CASSPRDRGDEKLFF. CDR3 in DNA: TGTGCCAGCAGCCCCCGGGACAGGGGGGATGAAAAACTGTTTTTT.

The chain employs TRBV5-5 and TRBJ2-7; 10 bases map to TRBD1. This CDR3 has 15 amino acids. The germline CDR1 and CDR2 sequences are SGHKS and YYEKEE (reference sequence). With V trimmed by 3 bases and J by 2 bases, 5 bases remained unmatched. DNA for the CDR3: TGTGCCAGCAGCTCTCCGGGACAGGGGACCTACGAGCAGTACTTC. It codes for CASSSPGQGTYEQYF.

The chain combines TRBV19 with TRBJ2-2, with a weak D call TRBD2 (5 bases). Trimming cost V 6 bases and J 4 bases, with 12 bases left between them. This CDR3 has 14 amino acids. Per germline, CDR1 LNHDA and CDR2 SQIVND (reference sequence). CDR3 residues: CASRIGVPTGELFF. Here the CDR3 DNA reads TGTGCCAGTAGGATCGGGGTCCCCACCGGGGAGCTGTTTTTT.

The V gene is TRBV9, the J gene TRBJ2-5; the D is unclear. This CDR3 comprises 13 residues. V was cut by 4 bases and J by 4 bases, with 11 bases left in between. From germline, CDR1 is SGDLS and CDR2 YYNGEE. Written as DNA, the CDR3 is TGTGCCAGCAGCCCGATACCGCGAGAGACCCAGTACTTC. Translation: CASSPIPRETQYF.

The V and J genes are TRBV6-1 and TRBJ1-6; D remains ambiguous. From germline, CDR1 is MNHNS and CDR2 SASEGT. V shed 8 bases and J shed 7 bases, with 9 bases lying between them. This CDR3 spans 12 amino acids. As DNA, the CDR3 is TGTGCCAGCGGGCAGCCAAATTCACCCCTCCACTTT. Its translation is CASGQPNSPLHF.

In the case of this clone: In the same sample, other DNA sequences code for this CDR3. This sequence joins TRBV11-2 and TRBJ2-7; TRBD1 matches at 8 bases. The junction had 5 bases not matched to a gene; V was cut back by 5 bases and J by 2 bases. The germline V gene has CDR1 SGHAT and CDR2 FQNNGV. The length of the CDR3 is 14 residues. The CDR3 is CASSPGQGPYEQYF. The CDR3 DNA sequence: TGTGCCAGCAGCCCTGGACAGGGACCCTACGAGCAGTACTTC. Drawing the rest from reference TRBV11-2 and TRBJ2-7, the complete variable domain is EAGVAQSPRYKIIEKRQSVAFWCNPISGHATLYWYQQILGQGPKLLIQFQNNGVVDDSQLPKDRFSAERLKGVDSTLKIQPAKLEDSAVYLCASSPGQGPYEQYFGPGTRLTVT.

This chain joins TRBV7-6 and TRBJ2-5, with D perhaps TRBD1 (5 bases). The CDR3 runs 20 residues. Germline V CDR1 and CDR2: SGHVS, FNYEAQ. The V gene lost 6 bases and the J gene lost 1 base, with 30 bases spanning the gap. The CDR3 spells CASSLMVIPHEFQGQETQYF. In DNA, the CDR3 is TGTGCCAGCAGTTTGATGGTTATCCCCCACGAGTTCCAGGGCCAAGAGACCCAGTACTTC.

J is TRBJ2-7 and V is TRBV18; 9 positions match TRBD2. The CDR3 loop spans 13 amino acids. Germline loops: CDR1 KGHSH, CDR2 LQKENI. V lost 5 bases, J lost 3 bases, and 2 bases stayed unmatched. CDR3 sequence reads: CASSIAGDYEQYF. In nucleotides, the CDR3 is TGTGCCAGCTCAATAGCGGGGGACTACGAGCAGTACTTC.

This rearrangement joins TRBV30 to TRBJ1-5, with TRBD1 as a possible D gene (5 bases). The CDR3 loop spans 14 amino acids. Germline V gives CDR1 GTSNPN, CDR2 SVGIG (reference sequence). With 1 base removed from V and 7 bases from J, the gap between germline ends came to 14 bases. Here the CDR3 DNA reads TGTGCCTGGAGTGCAGGGCTCCTCGGGCAGCCCCAGCATTTT. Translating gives CAWSAGLLGQPQHF.

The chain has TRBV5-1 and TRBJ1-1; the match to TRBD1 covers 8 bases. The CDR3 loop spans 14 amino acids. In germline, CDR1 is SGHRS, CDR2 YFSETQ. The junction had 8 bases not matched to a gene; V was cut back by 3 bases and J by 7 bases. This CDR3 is CASSSRTGLGEAFF. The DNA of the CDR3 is TGCGCCAGCAGCTCCCGGACAGGGTTGGGTGAAGCTTTCTTT.

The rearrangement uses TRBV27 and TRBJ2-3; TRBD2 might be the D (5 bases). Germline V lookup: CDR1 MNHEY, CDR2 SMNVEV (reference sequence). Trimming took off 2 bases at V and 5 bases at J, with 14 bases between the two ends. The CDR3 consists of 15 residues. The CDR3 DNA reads TGTGCCAGCAGTTTAAGACCGGACGGGGAAGATACGCAGTATTTT. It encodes CASSLRPDGEDTQYF.

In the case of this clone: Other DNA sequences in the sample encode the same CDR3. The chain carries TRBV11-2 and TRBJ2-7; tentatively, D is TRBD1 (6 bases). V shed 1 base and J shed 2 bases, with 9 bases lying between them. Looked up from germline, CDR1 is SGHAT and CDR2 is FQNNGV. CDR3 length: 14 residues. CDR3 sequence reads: CASSLAQGPYEQYF. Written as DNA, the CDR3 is TGTGCCAGCAGCTTAGCACAGGGACCCTACGAGCAGTACTTC.

The CDR3 spells CAWTDGLASPLHF. In nucleotides, the CDR3 is TGTGCCTGGACGGACGGCCTAGCATCACCCCTCCACTTT. The chain carries TRBV30 and TRBJ1-6, with unresolved D. From germline, CDR1 is GTSNPN and CDR2 SVGIG (reference sequence). The CDR3 has 13 amino acids. With 4 bases removed from V and 10 bases from J, the gap between germline ends came to 14 bases. Drawing the rest from reference TRBV30 and TRBJ1-6, the complete variable domain is SQTIHQWPATLVQPVGSPLSLECTVEGTSNPNLYWYRQAAGRGLQLLFYSVGIGQISSEVPQNLSASRPQDRQFILSSKKLLLSDSGFYLCAWTDGLASPLHFGNGTRLTVT.

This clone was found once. DNA for the CDR3: TGTGCCAGCCAGCCAGGGTCTGCCGGGGAGCTGTTTTTT. Residues: CASQPGSAGELFF. V usage is TRBV27 and J usage is TRBJ2-2; D might be TRBD1 (5 bases). The CDR3 is 13 residues long. V lost 8 bases, J lost 6 bases, and 13 bases lay in between. The germline gives CDR1 MNHEY, CDR2 SMNVEV (reference sequence).

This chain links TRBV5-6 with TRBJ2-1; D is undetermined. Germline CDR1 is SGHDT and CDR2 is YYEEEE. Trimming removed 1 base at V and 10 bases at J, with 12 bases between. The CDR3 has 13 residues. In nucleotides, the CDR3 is TGTGCCAGCAGCTTGTTGTCGATCCGGGAGCAGTTCTTC. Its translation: CASSLLSIREQFF.

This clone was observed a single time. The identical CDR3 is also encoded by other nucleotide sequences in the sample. Here the CDR3 DNA reads TGCGCCAGCACAGGGGGCTCCTACAATGAGCAGTTCTTC. The encoded protein is CASTGGSYNEQFF. This sequence joins TRBV5-1 and TRBJ2-1; 7 nucleotides match TRBD1. There are 13 residues in the CDR3. Germline loops: CDR1 SGHRS, CDR2 YFSETQ. V dropped 6 bases and J dropped 0; count of bases not matched to a gene: 0.